This T cell receptor beta chain was retrieved from a study of blood T cells in healthy people across ages. Study as a whole: Template switching recovered approximately one barcoded beta molecule for every two T cells.

Per sample, no less than 5 micrograms of total RNA were extracted. About this clonotype itself: Its specificity is unknown.

The germline CDR1 and CDR2 sequences are GTSNPN and SVGIG (reference sequence). V was pared by 1 base and J by 3 bases, with 7 bases between. The length of the CDR3 is 13 residues. Findings of the study overall: Higher diversity, along with more naive CD4+ cells, distinguished long-lived donors from aged donors.

Using a J-beta primer mix together with a sample-barcoded 5' primer, a second PCR was run for roughly 7 to 11 cycles. TCRdb fed the 5' RACE reads into MiXCR, producing one record per CDR3 protein. The sample consists of some 1.4 million distinct CDR3 sequences, 35% to 45% of them appearing once. The TCR was taken from a woman aged 18-30 years in good health. The J gene is TRBJ1-5, the V gene TRBV30, with unresolved D. The source material was blood. This chain's CDR3 is CAWSGEANQPQHF. The DNA of the CDR3 is TGTGCCTGGAGTGGGGAGGCCAATCAGCCCCAGCATTTT.